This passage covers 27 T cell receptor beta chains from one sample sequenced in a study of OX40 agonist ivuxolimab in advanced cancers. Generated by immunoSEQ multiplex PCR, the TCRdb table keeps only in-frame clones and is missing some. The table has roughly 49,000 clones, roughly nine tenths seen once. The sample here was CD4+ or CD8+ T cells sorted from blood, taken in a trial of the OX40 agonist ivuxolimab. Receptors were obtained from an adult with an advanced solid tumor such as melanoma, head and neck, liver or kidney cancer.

The CDR3 nucleotides are TGTGCCAGCAGCTACACTGGAAACACCATATATTTT. Its translation: CASSYTGNTIYF. The chain is built from TRBV7-9 and TRBJ1-3; D unresolved. The CDR3 has 12 amino acids. V was trimmed by 4 bases and J by 2 bases, leaving 3 bases between them. In germline, CDR1 is SEHNR, CDR2 FQNEAQ (reference sequence).

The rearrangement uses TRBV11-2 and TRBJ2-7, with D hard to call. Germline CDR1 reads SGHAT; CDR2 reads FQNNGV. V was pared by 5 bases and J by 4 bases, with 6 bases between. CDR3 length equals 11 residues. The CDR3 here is CASSASYEQYF. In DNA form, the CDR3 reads TGTGCCAGCAGCGCCTCATACGAGCAGTACTTC.

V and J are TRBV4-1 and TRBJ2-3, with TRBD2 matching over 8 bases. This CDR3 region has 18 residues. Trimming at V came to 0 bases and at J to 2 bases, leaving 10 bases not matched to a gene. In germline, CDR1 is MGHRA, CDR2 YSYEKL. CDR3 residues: CASSQEGSRAGDTDTQYF. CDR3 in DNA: TGCGCCAGCAGCCAAGAAGGAAGTCGAGCGGGAGACACAGATACGCAGTATTTT.

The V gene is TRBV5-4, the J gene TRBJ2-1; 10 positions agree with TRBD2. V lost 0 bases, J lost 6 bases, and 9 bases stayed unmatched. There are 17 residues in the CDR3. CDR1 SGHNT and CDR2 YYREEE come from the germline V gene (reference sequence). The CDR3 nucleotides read TGTGCCAGCAGCTTGGCGATGAGCGGGGGGGCCGGCAATGAGCAGTTCTTC. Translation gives CASSLAMSGGAGNEQFF.

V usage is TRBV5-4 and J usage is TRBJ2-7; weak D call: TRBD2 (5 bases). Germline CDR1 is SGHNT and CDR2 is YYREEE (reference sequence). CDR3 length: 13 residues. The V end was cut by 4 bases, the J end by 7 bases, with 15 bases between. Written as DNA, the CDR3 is TGTGCCAGCAGCCTGCGGTCTAGCTTTGAGCAGTACTTC. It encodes CASSLRSSFEQYF.

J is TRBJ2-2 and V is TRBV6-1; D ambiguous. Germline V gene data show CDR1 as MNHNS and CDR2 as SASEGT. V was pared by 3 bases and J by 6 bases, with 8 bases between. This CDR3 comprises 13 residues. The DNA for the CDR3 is TGTGCCAGCAGTGATTTAACAGCCGGGGAGCTGTTTTTT. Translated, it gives CASSDLTAGELFF.

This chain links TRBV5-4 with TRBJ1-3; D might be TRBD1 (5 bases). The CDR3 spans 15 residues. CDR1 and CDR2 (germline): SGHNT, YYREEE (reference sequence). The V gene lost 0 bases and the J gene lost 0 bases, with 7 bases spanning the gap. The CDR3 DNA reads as TGTGCCAGCAGCTTGGGGGGGGTCTCTGGAAACACCATATATTTT. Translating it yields CASSLGGVSGNTIYF.

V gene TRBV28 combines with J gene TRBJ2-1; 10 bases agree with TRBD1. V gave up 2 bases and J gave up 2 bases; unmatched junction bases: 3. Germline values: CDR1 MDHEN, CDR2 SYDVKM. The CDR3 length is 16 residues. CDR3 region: CASSLGTGEPYNEQFF. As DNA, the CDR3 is TGTGCCAGCAGTTTAGGGACAGGGGAACCCTACAATGAGCAGTTCTTC.

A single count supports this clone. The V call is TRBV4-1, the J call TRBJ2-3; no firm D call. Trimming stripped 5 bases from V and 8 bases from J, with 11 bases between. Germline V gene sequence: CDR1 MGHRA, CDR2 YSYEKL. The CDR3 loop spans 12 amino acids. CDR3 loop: CASSELGATQYF. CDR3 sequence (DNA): TGCGCCAGCAGCGAGCTAGGTGCTACGCAGTATTTT.

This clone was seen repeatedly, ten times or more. CDR3 nucleotides: TGTGCCAGCAGCGGGGACACCGGGGAGCTGTTTTTT. Protein: CASSGDTGELFF. The chain has TRBV9 and TRBJ2-2; D remains unclear. V was cut by 3 bases and J by 3 bases, with 3 bases left in between. The CDR3 loop spans 12 amino acids. From germline, CDR1 is SGDLS and CDR2 YYNGEE. Filled out from reference TRBV9 and TRBJ2-2, the complete variable domain reads DSGVTQTPKHLITATGQRVTLRCSPRSGDLSVYWYQQSLDQGLQFLIQYYNGEERAKGNILERFSAQQFPDLHSELNLSSLELGDSALYFCASSGDTGELFFGEGSRLTVL.

The CDR3 region is CASSEGLADLGGETQYF. The CDR3 DNA is TGCGCCAGCAGTGAGGGACTAGCGGACTTAGGCGGAGAGACCCAGTACTTC. The J gene is TRBJ2-5, the V gene TRBV10-2; 10 nucleotides line up with TRBD2. Germline V gene lookup returns CDR1 WSHSY and CDR2 SAAADI. Germline trimming cut 2 bases from V and 4 bases from J; bases unmatched to any gene: 10. This CDR3 has 17 amino acids.

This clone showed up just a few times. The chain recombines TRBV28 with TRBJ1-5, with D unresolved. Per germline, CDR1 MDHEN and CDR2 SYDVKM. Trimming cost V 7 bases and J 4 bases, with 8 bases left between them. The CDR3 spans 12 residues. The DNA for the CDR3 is TGTGCCAGCAAGACGGAGAATCAGCCCCAGCATTTT. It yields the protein CASKTENQPQHF.

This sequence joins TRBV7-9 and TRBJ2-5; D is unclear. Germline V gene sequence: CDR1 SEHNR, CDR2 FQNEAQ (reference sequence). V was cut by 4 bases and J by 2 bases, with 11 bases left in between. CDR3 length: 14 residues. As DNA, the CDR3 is TGTGCCAGCAGCTCTATCGATTGGCAAGAGACCCAGTACTTC. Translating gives CASSSIDWQETQYF.

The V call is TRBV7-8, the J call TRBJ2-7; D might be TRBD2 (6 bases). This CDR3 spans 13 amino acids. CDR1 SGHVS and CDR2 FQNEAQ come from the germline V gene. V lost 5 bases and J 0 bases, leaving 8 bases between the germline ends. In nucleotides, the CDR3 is TGTGCCAGCAGCGGGGGGACCTCCTACGAGCAGTACTTC. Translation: CASSGGTSYEQYF.

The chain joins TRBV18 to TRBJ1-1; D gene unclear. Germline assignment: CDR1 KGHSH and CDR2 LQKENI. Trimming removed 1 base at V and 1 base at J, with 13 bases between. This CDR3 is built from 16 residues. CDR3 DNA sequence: TGTGCCAGCTCACCACGGAACAGCCAAAAGAACACTGAAGCTTTCTTT. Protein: CASSPRNSQKNTEAFF.

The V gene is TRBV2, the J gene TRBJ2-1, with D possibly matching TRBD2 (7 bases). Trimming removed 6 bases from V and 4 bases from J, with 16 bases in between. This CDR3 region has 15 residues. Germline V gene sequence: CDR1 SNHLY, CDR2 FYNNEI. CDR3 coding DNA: TGTGCCAGCAGCCAAAGGGGGGGTTCGTACAATGAGCAGTTCTTC. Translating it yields CASSQRGGSYNEQFF.

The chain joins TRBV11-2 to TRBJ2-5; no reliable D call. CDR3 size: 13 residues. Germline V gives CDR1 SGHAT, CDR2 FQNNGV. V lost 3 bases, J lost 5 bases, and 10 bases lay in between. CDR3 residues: CASSLAPRETQYF. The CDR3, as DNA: TGTGCCAGCAGCTTGGCGCCCCGGGAGACCCAGTACTTC. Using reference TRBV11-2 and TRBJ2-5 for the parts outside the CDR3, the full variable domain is EAGVAQSPRYKIIEKRQSVAFWCNPISGHATLYWYQQILGQGPKLLIQFQNNGVVDDSQLPKDRFSAERLKGVDSTLKIQPAKLEDSAVYLCASSLAPRETQYFGPGTRLLVL.

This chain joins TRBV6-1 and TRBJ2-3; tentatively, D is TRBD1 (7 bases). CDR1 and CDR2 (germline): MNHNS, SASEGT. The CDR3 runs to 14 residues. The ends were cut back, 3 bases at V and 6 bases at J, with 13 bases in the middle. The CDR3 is CASSDSGGYDTQYF. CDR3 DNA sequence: TGTGCCAGCAGTGATTCAGGGGGGTATGATACGCAGTATTTT.

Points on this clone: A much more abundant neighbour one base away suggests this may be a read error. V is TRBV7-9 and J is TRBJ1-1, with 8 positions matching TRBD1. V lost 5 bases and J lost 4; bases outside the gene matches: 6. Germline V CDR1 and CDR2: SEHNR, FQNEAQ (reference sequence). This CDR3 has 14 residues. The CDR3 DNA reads TGTGCCAGCAGCCGCGGACAGGGAGGCACTGAAGCTTTCTTT. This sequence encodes CASSRGQGGTEAFF.

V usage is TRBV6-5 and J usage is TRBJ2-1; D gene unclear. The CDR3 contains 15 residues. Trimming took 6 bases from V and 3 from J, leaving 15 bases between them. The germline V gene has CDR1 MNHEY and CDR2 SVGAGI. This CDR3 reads CASSTTSALYNEQFF. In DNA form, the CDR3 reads TGTGCCAGCAGCACGACTTCAGCCCTCTACAATGAGCAGTTCTTC.

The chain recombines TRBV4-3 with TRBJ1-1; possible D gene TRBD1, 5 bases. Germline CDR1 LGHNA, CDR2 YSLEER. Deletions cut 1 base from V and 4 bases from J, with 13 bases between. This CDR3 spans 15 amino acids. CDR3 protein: CASSQAGGVFTEAFF. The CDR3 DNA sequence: TGCGCCAGCAGCCAAGCTGGGGGGGTCTTCACTGAAGCTTTCTTT.

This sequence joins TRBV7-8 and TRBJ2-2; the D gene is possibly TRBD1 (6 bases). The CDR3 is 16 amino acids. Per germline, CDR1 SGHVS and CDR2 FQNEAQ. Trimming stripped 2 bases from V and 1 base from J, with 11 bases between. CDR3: CASSLRQGMNTGELFF. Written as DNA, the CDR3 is TGTGCCAGCAGCTTACGGCAGGGGATGAACACCGGGGAGCTGTTTTTT.

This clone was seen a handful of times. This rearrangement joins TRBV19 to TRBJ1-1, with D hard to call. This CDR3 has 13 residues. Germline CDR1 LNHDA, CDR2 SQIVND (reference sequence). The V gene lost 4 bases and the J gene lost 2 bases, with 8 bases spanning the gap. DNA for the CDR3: TGTGCCAGTAGTAAGGACGGTAACACTGAAGCTTTCTTT. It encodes CASSKDGNTEAFF.

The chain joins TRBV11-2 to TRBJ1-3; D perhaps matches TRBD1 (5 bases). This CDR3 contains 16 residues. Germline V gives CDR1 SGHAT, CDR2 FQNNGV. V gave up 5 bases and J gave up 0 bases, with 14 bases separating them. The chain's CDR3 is CASSPGGGSSGNTIYF. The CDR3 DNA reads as TGTGCCAGCAGCCCGGGGGGGGGAAGCTCTGGAAACACCATATATTTT. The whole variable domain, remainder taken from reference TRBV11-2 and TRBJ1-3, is EAGVAQSPRYKIIEKRQSVAFWCNPISGHATLYWYQQILGQGPKLLIQFQNNGVVDDSQLPKDRFSAERLKGVDSTLKIQPAKLEDSAVYLCASSPGGGSSGNTIYFGEGSWLTVV.

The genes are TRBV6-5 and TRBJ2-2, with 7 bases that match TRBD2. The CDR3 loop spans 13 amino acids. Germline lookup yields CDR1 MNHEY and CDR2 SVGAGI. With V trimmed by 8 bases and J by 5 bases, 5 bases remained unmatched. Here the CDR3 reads CASVGGGTGELFF. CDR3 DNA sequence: TGTGCCAGCGTGGGGGGAGGGACCGGGGAGCTGTTTTTT.

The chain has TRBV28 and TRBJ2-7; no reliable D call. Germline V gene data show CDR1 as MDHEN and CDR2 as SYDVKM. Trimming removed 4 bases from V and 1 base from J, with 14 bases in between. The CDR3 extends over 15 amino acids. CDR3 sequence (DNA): TGTGCCAGCAGTTCATCAGACCGGAAGTCCTACGAGCAGTACTTC. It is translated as CASSSSDRKSYEQYF.

The CDR3 DNA follows: TGCAGCGTTGAACTTGGCAGCCACTACGAGCAGTACTTC. This gives the protein CSVELGSHYEQYF. The gene calls are TRBV29-1 and TRBJ2-7; no clear D gene. The V gene's germline CDR1 is SQVTM and CDR2 ANQGSEA. V dropped 2 bases and J dropped 3 bases, with 11 bases sitting between them. This CDR3 is built from 13 residues.